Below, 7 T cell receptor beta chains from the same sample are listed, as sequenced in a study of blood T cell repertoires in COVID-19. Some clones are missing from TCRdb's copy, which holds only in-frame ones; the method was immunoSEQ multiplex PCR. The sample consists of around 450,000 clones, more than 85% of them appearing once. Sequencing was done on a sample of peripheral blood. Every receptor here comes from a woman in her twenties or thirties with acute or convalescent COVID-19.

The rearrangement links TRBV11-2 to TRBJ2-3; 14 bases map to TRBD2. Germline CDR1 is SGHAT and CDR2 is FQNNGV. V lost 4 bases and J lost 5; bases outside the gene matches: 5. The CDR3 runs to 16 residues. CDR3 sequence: CASSYRTSGGIDTQYF. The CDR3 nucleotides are TGTGCCAGCAGCTATCGGACTAGCGGGGGGATAGATACGCAGTATTTT.

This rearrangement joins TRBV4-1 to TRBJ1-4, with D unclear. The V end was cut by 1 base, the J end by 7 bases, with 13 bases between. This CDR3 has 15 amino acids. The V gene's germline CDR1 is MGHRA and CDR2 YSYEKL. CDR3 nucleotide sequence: TGCGCCAGCAGCCAAGCCGTCCAACGAGGTGAAAAACTGTTTTTT. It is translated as CASSQAVQRGEKLFF.

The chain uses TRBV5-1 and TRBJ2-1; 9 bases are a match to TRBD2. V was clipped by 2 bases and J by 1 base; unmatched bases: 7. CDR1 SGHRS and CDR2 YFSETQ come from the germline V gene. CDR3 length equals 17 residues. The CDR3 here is CASSFGGGAPSYNEQFF. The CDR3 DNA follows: TGCGCCAGCAGCTTTGGCGGGGGGGCCCCTTCCTACAATGAGCAGTTCTTC.

CDR3 DNA sequence: TGTGCCAGCAGGTCAGGCGTGGGAGTGAGTGAAGCTTTCTTT. Its translation: CASRSGVGVSEAFF. The V call is TRBV25-1, the J call TRBJ1-1, with D hard to call. Looked up from germline, CDR1 is MGHDK and CDR2 is SYGVNS. The CDR3 is 14 amino acids. V gave up 6 bases and J gave up 7 bases, with 18 bases separating them.

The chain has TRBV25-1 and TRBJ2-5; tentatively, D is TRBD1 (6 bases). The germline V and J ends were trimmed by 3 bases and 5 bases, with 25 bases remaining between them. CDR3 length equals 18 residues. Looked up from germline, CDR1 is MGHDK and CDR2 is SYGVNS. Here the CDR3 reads CASSDLPTPTGMWETQYF. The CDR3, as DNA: TGTGCCAGCAGTGACTTGCCCACCCCAACAGGGATGTGGGAGACCCAGTACTTC.

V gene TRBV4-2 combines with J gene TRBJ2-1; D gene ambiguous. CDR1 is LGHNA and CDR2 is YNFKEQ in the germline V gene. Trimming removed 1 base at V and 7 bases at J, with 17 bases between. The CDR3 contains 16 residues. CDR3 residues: CASSQVVGLAVNEQFF. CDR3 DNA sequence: TGTGCCAGCAGCCAAGTAGTAGGCTTAGCAGTGAATGAGCAGTTCTTC.

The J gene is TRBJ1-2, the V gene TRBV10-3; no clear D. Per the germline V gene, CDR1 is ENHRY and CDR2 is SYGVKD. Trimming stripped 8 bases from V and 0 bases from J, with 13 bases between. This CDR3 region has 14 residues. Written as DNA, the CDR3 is TGTGCCATCCAACCCTCAGAGGCTAACTATGGCTACACCTTC. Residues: CAIQPSEANYGYTF.